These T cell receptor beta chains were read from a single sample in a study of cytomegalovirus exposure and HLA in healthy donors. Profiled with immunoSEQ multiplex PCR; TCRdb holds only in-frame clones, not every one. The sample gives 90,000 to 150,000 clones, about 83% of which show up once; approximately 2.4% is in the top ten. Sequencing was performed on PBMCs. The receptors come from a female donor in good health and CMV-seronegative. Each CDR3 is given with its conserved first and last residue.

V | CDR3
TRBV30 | CAWRGAGGRYNEQFF
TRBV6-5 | CASSSHNRLWDYGYTF
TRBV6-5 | CASSYGGSQETQYF
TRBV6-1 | CASSEARRGGLYEQYF
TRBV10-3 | CAISETGRTYEQYF
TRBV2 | CASSGNKGLAGGPQKEQYF
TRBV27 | CASSFGPQGLRGYTF
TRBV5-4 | CASSRGAGSPLPQHF
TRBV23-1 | CASSQYRKQYQETQYF
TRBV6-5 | CASSYTGIYTF
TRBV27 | CASNTLMGQGAGTEAFF
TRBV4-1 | CASSQETGGYSPLHF
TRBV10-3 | CAISEGGLAGKETQYF
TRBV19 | CASSIVLAFGELFF
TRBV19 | CASSIDLGMSETQYF
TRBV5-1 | CASSLGGLRGNEQFF
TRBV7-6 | CASSPAQGWGGYTF
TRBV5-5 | CASSWTGDEFRSQFF
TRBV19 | CAIRPRVAGRDGELFF
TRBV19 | CASSPRGGPNTGELFF
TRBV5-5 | CASGSGGLSYNEQFF
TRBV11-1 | CASTPGGSYEQYF
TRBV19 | CASSIEVQGSSPLHF
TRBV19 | CASSLTGNLEKLFF
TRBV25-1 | CASSESTGQGTYEQYF
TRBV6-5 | CASSYQGVGQPQHF
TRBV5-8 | CASSLVGVLNTEAFF